This T cell receptor beta chain stems from a study of CD8+ T cells in alopecia areata. Notes on the study in general: Sequences from scalp samples also cover resident alphabeta T cells of normal skin.

The CDR3 covers 17 residues. CDR1 and CDR2 from the germline V gene are PRHDT and FYEKMQ (reference sequence). V shed 6 bases and J 3 bases; nucleotides not matched to a gene: 8. TCR sequencing used cDNA made by reverse transcription of extracted RNA. The table came from immunoSEQ multiplex PCR; TCRdb's copy has only in-frame clones and leaves some out. In the table there are roughly 140,000 clones, under 60% of which are singletons. For this clone: What it binds is unknown.

This receptor was taken from a human donor with alopecia areata. This chain links TRBV13 with TRBJ2-3; TRBD2 matches at 14 bases. The source was CD8+ T cells sorted from blood, collected at week 0. CDR3 protein: CASSQTSGGAGTDTQYF. Here the CDR3 DNA reads TGTGCCAGCAGTCAGACTAGCGGGGGGGCTGGGACAGATACGCAGTATTTT.